The source of this T cell receptor beta chain is a study of CDR3 diversity in severe acne. MiXCR, run by TCRdb on the PCR reads, gives a single entry per CDR3 protein. The sample holds around 100,000 distinct CDR3 sequences, 45% to 60% seen once. This sequence originates from a male donor with acne. Sequencing was performed on blood.

The CDR3 DNA sequence: TGTGCCAGCAGTTTACCCCTCCGGGATTCACCCCTCCACTTT. Residues: CASSLPLRDSPLHF. The V and J genes are TRBV25-1 and TRBJ1-6; D ambiguous. Germline V gives CDR1 MGHDK, CDR2 SYGVNS. This CDR3 comprises 14 residues. The V end was cut by 5 bases, the J end by 8 bases, with 13 bases between. The full variable domain, with the rest looked up from reference TRBV25-1 and TRBJ1-6, is EADIYQTPRYLVIGTGKKITLECSQTMGHDKMYWYQQDPGMELHLIHYSYGVNSTEKGDLSSESTVSRIRTEHFPLTLESARPSHTSQYLCASSLPLRDSPLHFGNGTRLTVT.